One sample yielded the 23 T cell receptor beta chains listed below, sequenced in a study of PD-1 blockade in classical Hodgkin lymphoma. Sequenced by immunoSEQ multiplex PCR; TCRdb stores in-frame clones only, minus some. Of about 46,000 clones in the sample, about three quarters were seen once. Every patient experienced relapse after autologous stem cell transplantation, and brentuximab vedotin exposure varied. The specimen comprised peripheral blood mononuclear cells (PBMCs), sampled at baseline. The receptors stem from a human donor with classical Hodgkin lymphoma.

The chain is built from TRBV7-9 and TRBJ2-3; D remains ambiguous. The CDR3 extends over 16 amino acids. CDR1 and CDR2 from the germline V gene are SEHNR and FQNEAQ (reference sequence). The ends were cut back, 5 bases at V and 3 bases at J, with 18 bases in the middle. CDR3 coding DNA: TGTGCCAGCAGCCACACCCTAGAGGTGTTTACAGATACGCAGTATTTT. Its translation: CASSHTLEVFTDTQYF.

This CDR3 reads CSAPGTDRDNYGYTF. CDR3 in DNA: TGCAGCGCTCCCGGAACGGACAGGGATAACTATGGCTACACCTTC. The chain links TRBV29-1 to TRBJ1-2, with TRBD1 matching 8 bases. This CDR3 comprises 15 residues. CDR1 is SQVTM, CDR2 ANQGSEA, per germline. The trim removed 7 bases at V and 1 base at J, leaving 11 bases unmatched.

The chain joins TRBV7-8 to TRBJ1-2; 7 bases line up with TRBD1. After removal of 1 base from V and 7 bases from J, the junction contained 12 bases not matched to a gene. The CDR3 consists of 16 residues. Germline CDR1 is SGHVS and CDR2 is FQNEAQ. The CDR3 DNA is TGTGCCAGCAGCTTAGAGCCCCAGGGGGGTAGTGGTGGCTACACCTTC. Translating gives CASSLEPQGGSGGYTF.

The genes are TRBV6-1 and TRBJ1-2; tentatively, D is TRBD1 (5 bases). Trimming removed 4 bases from V and 0 bases from J, with 9 bases in between. The CDR3 covers 14 residues. CDR1 and CDR2 (germline): MNHNS, SASEGT. The CDR3 region is CASSAGLANYGYTF. CDR3 nucleotide sequence: TGTGCCAGCAGTGCGGGGCTTGCTAACTATGGCTACACCTTC.

This rearrangement joins TRBV15 to TRBJ2-5, with a weak D call TRBD2 (6 bases). V was clipped by 5 bases and J by 5 bases, with 18 bases between them. CDR1 LNHNV and CDR2 YYDKDF come from the germline V gene (reference sequence). The CDR3 loop spans 15 amino acids. The CDR3 is CATSSWPGEKETQYF. The CDR3 bases are TGTGCCACCAGCTCCTGGCCGGGGGAGAAGGAGACCCAGTACTTC.

The chain links TRBV1 to TRBJ1-4. TRBV1 is classified as a pseudogene. The CDR3 spans 18 residues. This CDR3 reads CTSSQEGSGGVVNEKLFF. The DNA of the CDR3 is TGCACCAGCAGCCAAGAGGGTAGCGGCGGAGTCGTTAATGAAAAACTGTTTTTT.

This clone was detected a few times. This chain links TRBV6-5 with TRBJ1-1; 10 positions agree with TRBD1. V was clipped by 6 bases and J by 10 bases; unmatched bases: 8. CDR3 size: 13 residues. Germline-derived CDR1 and CDR2 are MNHEY and SVGAGI. CDR3 DNA: TGTGCCAGCAGCCCCACCAGGACAGGGGGAGCTTTCTTT. As protein: CASSPTRTGGAFF.

V is TRBV5-1 and J is TRBJ1-1; the D gene is possibly TRBD1 (5 bases). The V end was cut by 0 bases, the J end by 0 bases, with 12 bases between. This CDR3 has 16 amino acids. The germline V gene encodes CDR1 SGHRS and CDR2 YFSETQ. The CDR3 here is CASSLAWGSLNTEAFF. The CDR3 DNA follows: TGCGCCAGCAGCTTGGCATGGGGGAGCTTGAACACTGAAGCTTTCTTT. Filled out from reference TRBV5-1 and TRBJ1-1, the complete variable domain reads KAGVTQTPRYLIKTRGQQVTLSCSPISGHRSVSWYQQTPGQGLQFLFEYFSETQRNKGNFPGRFSGRQFSNSRSEMNVSTLELGDSALYLCASSLAWGSLNTEAFFGQGTRLTVV.

The rearrangement links TRBV10-2 to TRBJ1-1; no clear D gene. In germline, CDR1 is WSHSY, CDR2 SAAADI. CDR3 length: 12 amino acids. Trimming cost V 8 bases and J 4 bases, with 11 bases left between them. CDR3 nucleotide sequence: TGCGCCAGCCGCGACTCTTCCACTGAAGCTTTCTTT. Residues: CASRDSSTEAFF.

The chain has TRBV4-1 and TRBJ1-4; 10 nucleotides line up with TRBD1. J gave up 4 bases and V 0 bases, and 11 bases lay outside the gene matches. The CDR3 contains 19 residues. The V gene's germline CDR1 is MGHRA and CDR2 YSYEKL. CDR3 in amino acids: CASSQEIGGQGLFNEKLFF. Written as DNA, the CDR3 is TGCGCCAGCAGCCAAGAAATCGGGGGACAGGGGTTGTTTAATGAAAAACTGTTTTTT.

This chain uses TRBV6-1 with TRBJ2-7, with no clear D. This CDR3 spans 12 amino acids. Germline loops: CDR1 MNHNS, CDR2 SASEGT. V lost 5 bases, J lost 2 bases, and 7 bases lay in between. The CDR3 coding sequence is TGTGCCAGCAGTACCCATCCCTACGAGCAGTACTTC. Protein: CASSTHPYEQYF.

This clone has just a few counts. The chain links TRBV19 to TRBJ2-7, with 14 bases lining up with TRBD2. CDR1 LNHDA and CDR2 SQIVND come from the germline V gene (reference sequence). The CDR3 length is 16 residues. Trimming at V came to 5 bases and at J to 5 bases, leaving 8 bases not matched to a gene. The CDR3 is CASSPGLAGVKNEQYF. CDR3 nucleotide sequence: TGTGCCAGTAGTCCGGGACTAGCGGGAGTAAAAAACGAGCAGTACTTC.

The rearrangement uses TRBV10-3 and TRBJ1-2; weak D call: TRBD1 (5 bases). V shed 4 bases and J shed 6 bases, with 15 bases lying between them. This CDR3 has 14 amino acids. Germline assignment: CDR1 ENHRY and CDR2 SYGVKD. CDR3 bases: TGTGCCATCAGTGGGGTGGGCAGGGAGGATGGCTACACCTTC. Its protein product is CAISGVGREDGYTF.

This CDR3 is CASSLETGPNTGELFF. For the CDR3, the DNA is TGTGCCAGCAGCTTAGAGACAGGGCCGAACACCGGGGAGCTGTTTTTT. The chain carries TRBV7-9 and TRBJ2-2; 7 nucleotides line up with TRBD1. CDR1 and CDR2 (germline): SEHNR, FQNEAQ (reference sequence). J was trimmed by 0 bases and V by 1 base; bases with no gene match: 2. The CDR3 has 16 residues.

The chain uses TRBV30 and TRBJ1-6, with D possibly being TRBD1 (5 bases). This CDR3 is 15 amino acids long. V lost 3 bases and J 7 bases, leaving 16 bases between the germline ends. Germline CDR1 reads GTSNPN; CDR2 reads SVGIG (reference sequence). CDR3 coding DNA: TGTGCCTGGAGGCAACCCGGGGCTAGGAATTCACCCCTCCACTTT. It specifies CAWRQPGARNSPLHF.

This chain links TRBV28 with TRBJ2-5; the D call may be TRBD1 or TRBD2 (7 bases each). The germline V gene encodes CDR1 MDHEN and CDR2 SYDVKM. This CDR3 has 22 amino acids. The germline V and J ends were trimmed by 3 bases and 2 bases, with 34 bases remaining between them. Here the CDR3 reads CASSFLKPKSGGGHEWQETQYF. The CDR3 bases are TGTGCCAGCAGTTTCCTAAAACCTAAATCAGGGGGGGGGCACGAGTGGCAAGAGACCCAGTACTTC.

The chain uses TRBV19 and TRBJ1-5; D is undetermined. In germline, CDR1 is LNHDA, CDR2 SQIVND (reference sequence). V lost 3 bases to trimming and J lost 5 bases, with 11 bases between them. The CDR3 runs 14 residues. CDR3 amino acids: CASSISAGDQPQHF. DNA for the CDR3: TGTGCCAGTAGTATCAGCGCTGGGGATCAGCCCCAGCATTTT.

The table lists this clone with a few counts. The V gene is TRBV7-6, the J gene TRBJ2-2, with unresolved D. The V gene's germline CDR1 is SGHVS and CDR2 FNYEAQ. V was cut by 1 base and J by 3 bases, with 9 bases left in between. This CDR3 is built from 15 residues. In DNA form, the CDR3 reads TGTGCCAGCAGCTTAGATAGAGTGGACACCGGGGAGCTGTTTTTT. Its translation: CASSLDRVDTGELFF.

V is TRBV19 and J is TRBJ2-1, with unresolved D. Per the germline V gene, CDR1 is LNHDA and CDR2 is SQIVND (reference sequence). The CDR3 spans 12 residues. V lost 3 bases, J lost 10 bases, and 10 bases lay in between. CDR3 bases: TGTGCCAGTAGTATCGGTCGGGTGGAGCAGTTCTTC. Residues: CASSIGRVEQFF.

In this sample, this clone turned up a few times. The chain couples TRBV29-1 to TRBJ1-2; tentatively, D is TRBD1 (5 bases). Germline V lookup: CDR1 SQVTM, CDR2 ANQGSEA. V was shortened by 4 bases and J by 6 bases, with 9 bases between the two germline ends. This CDR3 is 11 amino acids long. CDR3 amino acids: CSVVTEDGYTF. The DNA for the CDR3 is TGCAGCGTTGTGACAGAAGATGGCTACACCTTC.

The chain couples TRBV28 to TRBJ2-1, with D unclear. The CDR3 runs to 13 residues. V lost 8 bases to trimming and J lost 3 bases, with 11 bases between them. CDR1 and CDR2 from the germline V gene are MDHEN and SYDVKM. CDR3 loop: CASGRAIYNEQFF. The CDR3 DNA reads TGTGCCAGCGGCCGGGCCATCTACAATGAGCAGTTCTTC.

This chain uses TRBV6-5 with TRBJ1-6, with D uncertain. V dropped 6 bases and J dropped 7 bases, with 7 bases sitting between them. Germline CDR1 and CDR2: MNHEY and SVGAGI. The CDR3 sequence is 12 residues long. The CDR3 spells CASSQGNSPLHF. CDR3 nucleotide sequence: TGTGCCAGCAGCCAAGGGAATTCACCCCTCCACTTT.

The chain links TRBV28 to TRBJ2-1, with D unclear. This CDR3 region has 11 residues. Germline loops: CDR1 MDHEN, CDR2 SYDVKM. V was trimmed by 5 bases and J by 4 bases, leaving 3 bases between them. CDR3: CASSPYNEQFF. The CDR3 region has the DNA TGTGCCAGCAGTCCTTACAATGAGCAGTTCTTC.